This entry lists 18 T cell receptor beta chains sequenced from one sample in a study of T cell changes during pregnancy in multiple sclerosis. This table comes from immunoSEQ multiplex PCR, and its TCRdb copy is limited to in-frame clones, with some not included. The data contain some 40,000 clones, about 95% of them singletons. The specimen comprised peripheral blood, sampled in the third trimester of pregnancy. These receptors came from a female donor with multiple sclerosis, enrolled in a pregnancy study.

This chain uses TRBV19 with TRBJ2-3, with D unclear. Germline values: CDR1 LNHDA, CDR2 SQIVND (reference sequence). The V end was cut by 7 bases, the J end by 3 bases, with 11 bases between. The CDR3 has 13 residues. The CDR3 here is CASKLPLTDTQYF. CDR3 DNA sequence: TGTGCCAGTAAGCTCCCTCTAACAGATACGCAGTATTTT.

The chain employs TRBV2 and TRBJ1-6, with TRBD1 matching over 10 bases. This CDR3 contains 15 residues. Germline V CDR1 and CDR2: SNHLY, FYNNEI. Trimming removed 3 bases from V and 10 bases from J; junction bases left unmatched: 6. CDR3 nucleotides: TGTGCCAGCAGTGAGGTCCGGACAGGGGGATCACCCCTCCACTTT. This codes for CASSEVRTGGSPLHF.

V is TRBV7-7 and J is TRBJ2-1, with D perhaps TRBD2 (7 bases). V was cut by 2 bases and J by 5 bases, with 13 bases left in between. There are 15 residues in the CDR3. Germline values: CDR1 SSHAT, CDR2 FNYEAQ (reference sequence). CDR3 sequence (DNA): TGTGCCAGCAGCTTATCGGCGGGGGCGAACAATGAGCAGTTCTTC. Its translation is CASSLSAGANNEQFF.

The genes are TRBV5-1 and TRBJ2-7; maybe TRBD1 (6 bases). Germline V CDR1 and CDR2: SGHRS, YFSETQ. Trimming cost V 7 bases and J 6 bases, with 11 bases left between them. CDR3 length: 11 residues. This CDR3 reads CASATGSEQYF. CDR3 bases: TGCGCCAGCGCCACAGGGAGCGAGCAGTACTTC. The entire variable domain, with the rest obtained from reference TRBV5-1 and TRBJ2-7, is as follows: KAGVTQTPRYLIKTRGQQVTLSCSPISGHRSVSWYQQTPGQGLQFLFEYFSETQRNKGNFPGRFSGRQFSNSRSEMNVSTLELGDSALYLCASATGSEQYFGPGTRLTVT.

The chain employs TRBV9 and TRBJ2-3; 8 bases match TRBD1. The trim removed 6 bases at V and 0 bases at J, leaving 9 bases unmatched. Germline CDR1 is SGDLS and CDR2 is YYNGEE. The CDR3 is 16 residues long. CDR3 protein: CASNPGQGRSTDTQYF. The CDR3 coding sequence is TGTGCCAGCAACCCTGGACAGGGCCGTAGCACAGATACGCAGTATTTT.

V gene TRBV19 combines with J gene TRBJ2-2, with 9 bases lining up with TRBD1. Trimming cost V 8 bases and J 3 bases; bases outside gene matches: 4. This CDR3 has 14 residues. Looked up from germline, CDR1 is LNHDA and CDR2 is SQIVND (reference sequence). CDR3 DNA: TGTGCCAGTTTAGACAGGGGGGACACCGGGGAGCTGTTTTTT. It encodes CASLDRGDTGELFF.

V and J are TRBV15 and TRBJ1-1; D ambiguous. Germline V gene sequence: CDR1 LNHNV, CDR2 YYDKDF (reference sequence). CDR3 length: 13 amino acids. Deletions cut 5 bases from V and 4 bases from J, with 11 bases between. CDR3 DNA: TGTGCCACCAGCTTCGCGGAAGGCACTGAAGCTTTCTTT. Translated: CATSFAEGTEAFF.

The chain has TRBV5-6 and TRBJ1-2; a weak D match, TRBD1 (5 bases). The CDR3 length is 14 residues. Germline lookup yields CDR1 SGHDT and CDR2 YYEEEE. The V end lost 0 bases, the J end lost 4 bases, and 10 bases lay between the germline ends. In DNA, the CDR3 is TGTGCCAGCAGCTTGGTTGGGGGGTTCTATGGCTACACCTTC. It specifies CASSLVGGFYGYTF.

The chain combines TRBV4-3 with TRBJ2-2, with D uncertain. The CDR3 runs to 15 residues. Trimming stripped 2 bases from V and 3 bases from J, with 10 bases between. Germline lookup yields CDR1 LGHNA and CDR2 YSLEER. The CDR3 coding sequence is TGCGCCAGCAGCCAACCACTACCGTACACCGGGGAGCTGTTTTTT. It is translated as CASSQPLPYTGELFF.

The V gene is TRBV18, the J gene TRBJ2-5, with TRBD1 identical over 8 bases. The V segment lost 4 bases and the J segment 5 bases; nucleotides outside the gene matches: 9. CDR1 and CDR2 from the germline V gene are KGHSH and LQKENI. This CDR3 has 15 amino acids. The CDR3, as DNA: TGTGCCAGCTCACTTAGAGGACAGGGTACTGAGACCCAGTACTTC. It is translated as CASSLRGQGTETQYF. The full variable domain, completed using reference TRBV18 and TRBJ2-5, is NAGVMQNPRHLVRRRGQEARLRCSPMKGHSHVYWYRQLPEEGLKFMVYLQKENIIDESGMPKERFSAEFPKEGPSILRIQQVVRGDSAAYFCASSLRGQGTETQYFGPGTRLLVL.

For the CDR3, the DNA is TGTGCCAGCTCGACAGAAGGTCTGCCTGGAAACACCATATATTTT. Amino acid sequence: CASSTEGLPGNTIYF. The chain couples TRBV18 to TRBJ1-3; D is perhaps TRBD1 (5 bases). This CDR3 has 15 amino acids. Germline lookup yields CDR1 KGHSH and CDR2 LQKENI. Deletions cut 6 bases from V and 2 bases from J, with 14 bases between.

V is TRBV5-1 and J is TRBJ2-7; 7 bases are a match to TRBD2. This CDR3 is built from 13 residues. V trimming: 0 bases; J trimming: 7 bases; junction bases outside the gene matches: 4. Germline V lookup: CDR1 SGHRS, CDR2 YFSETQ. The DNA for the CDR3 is TGCGCCAGCAGCTTGGCCCGGGGGGATGAGCAGTACTTC. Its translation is CASSLARGDEQYF.

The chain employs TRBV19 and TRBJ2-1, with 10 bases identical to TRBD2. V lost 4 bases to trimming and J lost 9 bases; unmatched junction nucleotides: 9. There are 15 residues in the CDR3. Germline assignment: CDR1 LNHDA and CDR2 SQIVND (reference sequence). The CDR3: CASSRVTSGEGEQFF. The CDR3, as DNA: TGTGCCAGTAGTAGAGTTACTAGCGGGGAGGGTGAGCAGTTCTTC. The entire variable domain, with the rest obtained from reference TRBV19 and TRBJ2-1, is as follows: DGGITQSPKYLFRKEGQNVTLSCEQNLNHDAMYWYRQDPGQGLRLIYYSQIVNDFQKGDIAEGYSVSREKKESFPLTVTSAQKNPTAFYLCASSRVTSGEGEQFFGPGTRLTVL.

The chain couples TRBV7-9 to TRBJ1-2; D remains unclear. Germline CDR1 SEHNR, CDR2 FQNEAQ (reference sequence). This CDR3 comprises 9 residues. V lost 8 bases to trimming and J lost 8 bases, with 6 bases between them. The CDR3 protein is CASAAGYTF. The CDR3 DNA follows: TGTGCCAGCGCCGCGGGCTACACCTTC.

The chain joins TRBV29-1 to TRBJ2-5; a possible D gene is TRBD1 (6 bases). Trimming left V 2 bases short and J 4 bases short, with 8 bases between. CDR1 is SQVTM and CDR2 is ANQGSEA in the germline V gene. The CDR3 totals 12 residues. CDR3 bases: TGCAGCGTTGAAACAGGGATAGAGACCCAGTACTTC. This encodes CSVETGIETQYF.

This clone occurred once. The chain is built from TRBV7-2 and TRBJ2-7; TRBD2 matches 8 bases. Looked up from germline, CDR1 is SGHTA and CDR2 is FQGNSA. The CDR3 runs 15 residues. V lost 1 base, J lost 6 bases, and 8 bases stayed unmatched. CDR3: CASSLVAATSAEQYF. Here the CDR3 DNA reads TGTGCCAGCAGCTTAGTCGCCGCGACTAGCGCCGAGCAGTACTTC.

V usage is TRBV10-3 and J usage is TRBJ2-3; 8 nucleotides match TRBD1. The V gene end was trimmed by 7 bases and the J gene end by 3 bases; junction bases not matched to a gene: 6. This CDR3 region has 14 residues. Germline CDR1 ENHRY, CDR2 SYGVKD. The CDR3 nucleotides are TGTGCCATCACGCCGACAGGGGAGACAGATACGCAGTATTTT. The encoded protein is CAITPTGETDTQYF.

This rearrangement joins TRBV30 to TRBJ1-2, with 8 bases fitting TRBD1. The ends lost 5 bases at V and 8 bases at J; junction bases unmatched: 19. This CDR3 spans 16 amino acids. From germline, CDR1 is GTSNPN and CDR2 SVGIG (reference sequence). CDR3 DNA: TGTGCCTGGTCCGGCAAGGGCGACAGGGGAACTCAAGGCTACACCTTC. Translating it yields CAWSGKGDRGTQGYTF.